Each of the 17 T cell receptor beta chains below was sequenced from the same sample in a study of blood T cells in healthy people across ages (dated by TCRdb to the mid-2010s). Library creation used 5' RACE. TCRdb lists the instrument as Illumina HiSeq 2500. A second PCR of roughly 7 to 11 cycles was performed with a sample-barcoded 5' primer and a J-beta primer mix. TCRdb itself trimmed the public reads at Q25 with fastp, ran MiXCR and retained productive beta chains. Rows merge per CDR3 protein into single entries with the most common DNA and genes. Recorded for this sample are 600,000 or so distinct CDR3 sequences; roughly 43% of them occurred a single time. The ten largest clonotypes hold around 24% of the sample. Specimen: blood. Source of these receptors: an elderly man in good health.

This clonotype was counted ten times or more. V and J are TRBV6-6 and TRBJ2-5; the match to TRBD2 covers 10 bases. The CDR3 contains 18 residues. Trimming took 5 bases from V and 3 from J; bases not matched to a gene: 15. CDR1 MNHNY and CDR2 SVGAGI come from the germline V gene (reference sequence). CDR3 DNA sequence: TGTGCCAGCAGTCCCTTAACGGGAGCGGGAGGGTTAAAAGAGACCCAGTACTTC. The encoded protein is CASSPLTGAGGLKETQYF.

The chain recombines TRBV12-3 or TRBV12-4 with TRBJ1-2, with 9 bases matching TRBD1. The length of the CDR3 is 16 residues. Unmatched junction bases numbered 13, after V lost 6 bases and J lost 5 bases. The CDR3 coding sequence is TGTGCCAGCAGGACGACAGGGGGGCTCGGTTGGTATGGCTACACCTTC. This sequence encodes CASRTTGGLGWYGYTF.

This clonotype was picked up a small number of times. V usage is TRBV11-2 and J usage is TRBJ2-1, with D perhaps matching TRBD2 (6 bases). The CDR3 length is 19 residues. The V and J ends lost 2 bases and 0 bases respectively, with 20 bases between them. Germline V gene sequence: CDR1 SGHAT, CDR2 FQNNGV. CDR3 loop: CASSLKPTGDSSSYNEQFF. In DNA form, the CDR3 reads TGTGCCAGCAGCTTAAAACCTACGGGAGACTCCAGCTCCTACAATGAGCAGTTCTTC.

The chain couples TRBV9 to TRBJ2-5; D not resolved. Trimming took off 2 bases at V and 0 bases at J, with 8 bases between the two ends. The CDR3 consists of 14 residues. Germline V CDR1 and CDR2: SGDLS, YYNGEE. DNA for the CDR3: TGTGCCAGCAGCGTTAGCCAGTACCAAGAGACCCAGTACTTC. It yields the protein CASSVSQYQETQYF.

The chain joins TRBV20-1 to TRBJ2-1; D is unresolved. Germline CDR1 and CDR2: DFQATT and SNEGSKA (reference sequence). CDR3 length equals 14 residues. The V and J ends lost 6 bases and 4 bases respectively, with 16 bases between them. The CDR3 region has the DNA TGCAGTGCACTAACGGGCGATGATTACAATGAGCAGTTCTTC. It encodes CSALTGDDYNEQFF.

The chain joins TRBV14 to TRBJ2-5; D uncertain. The germline CDR1 and CDR2 sequences are SGHDN and FVKESK. The CDR3 contains 14 residues. V was clipped by 4 bases and J by 5 bases, with 14 bases between them. This CDR3 reads CASSLTSVGETQYF. Here the CDR3 DNA reads TGTGCCAGCAGCCTGACGTCCGTTGGGGAGACCCAGTACTTC. The variable domain in full, with the rest retrieved from reference TRBV14 and TRBJ2-5, is EAGVTQFPSHSVIEKGQTVTLRCDPISGHDNLYWYRRVMGKEIKFLLHFVKESKQDESGMPNNRFLAERTGGTYSTLKVQPAELEDSGVYFCASSLTSVGETQYFGPGTRLLVL.

For this clonotype: Germline and junction disagree at one end, which may indicate a read error. V gene TRBV29-1 combines with J gene TRBJ2-3; a weak D match, TRBD1 (5 bases). The CDR3 has 12 amino acids. The germline V gene has CDR1 SQVTM and CDR2 ANQGSEA. The DNA of the CDR3 is TGCAGCGTAGGACACTTCACAGATACGCGGTATTTT. This gives the protein CSVGHFTDTRYF.

This clonotype came up a few times. This chain uses TRBV7-9 with TRBJ2-5; D gene uncertain. V was clipped by 3 bases and J by 0 bases, with 11 bases between them. This CDR3 has 15 amino acids. Germline-derived CDR1 and CDR2 are SEHNR and FQNEAQ (reference sequence). Here the CDR3 reads CASSLGNTNQETQYF. In DNA form, the CDR3 reads TGTGCCAGCAGCTTGGGGAACACAAACCAAGAGACCCAGTACTTC.

The rearrangement links TRBV20-1 to TRBJ1-6, with D unclear. Between the trimmed V and J ends, which lost 3 bases and 7 bases, there was a span of 10 bases. There are 13 residues in the CDR3. CDR1 and CDR2 (germline): DFQATT, SNEGSKA (reference sequence). The CDR3 nucleotides read TGCAGTGCTAGGACCCATCAAAATTCACCCCTCCACTTT. Translated, it gives CSARTHQNSPLHF.

The chain couples TRBV7-2 to TRBJ1-2; D possibly corresponds to TRBD1 (6 bases). The CDR3 extends over 17 amino acids. V was cut by 4 bases and J by 0 bases, with 18 bases left in between. The V gene's germline CDR1 is SGHTA and CDR2 FQGNSA. The CDR3 DNA reads TGTGCCAGCAGCTCGTCCGGGGCAGGGGCCCCTAACTATGGCTACACCTTC. It specifies CASSSSGAGAPNYGYTF.

The chain has TRBV4-2 and TRBJ1-5, with unresolved D. The CDR3 has 13 amino acids. Trimming removed 0 bases at V and 10 bases at J, with 10 bases between. Looked up from germline, CDR1 is LGHNA and CDR2 is YNFKEQ. The CDR3 DNA sequence: TGTGCCAGCAGCCAAGATTGCTGTATACCCCAGCATTTT. It codes for CASSQDCCIPQHF.

This chain joins TRBV12-3 or TRBV12-4 and TRBJ2-1, with 13 bases identical to TRBD2. The V and J ends lost 5 bases and 6 bases, in that order; junction bases with no gene match: 7. The CDR3 has 16 residues. The CDR3 region is CASSRKLAGGSNEQFF. The CDR3 DNA is TGTGCCAGCAGTCGGAAACTAGCGGGAGGGTCCAATGAGCAGTTCTTC.

The gene calls are TRBV7-9 and TRBJ2-5, with 11 bases fitting TRBD1. CDR1 SEHNR and CDR2 FQNEAQ come from the germline V gene (reference sequence). CDR3 size: 16 residues. V shed 6 bases, J shed 4 bases, and the junction held 10 bases outside the gene matches. CDR3 nucleotide sequence: TGTGCCAGCAGTTCCTTTGGACAGGGGGCGGGAGAGACCCAGTACTTC. This translates into CASSSFGQGAGETQYF.

This clonotype showed up just a few times. The genes are TRBV20-1 and TRBJ2-3; either TRBD1 or TRBD2 may supply D (5 bases each). The CDR3 loop spans 15 amino acids. V was clipped by 6 bases and J by 2 bases, with 18 bases between them. CDR1 is DFQATT and CDR2 is SNEGSKA in the germline V gene (reference sequence). The CDR3 spells CSAGTRGSVTDTQYF. The CDR3 region has the DNA TGCAGTGCCGGGACCCGCGGCTCCGTCACAGATACGCAGTATTTT.

V is TRBV7-2 and J is TRBJ2-4; D not resolved. The tail of the sequence fits TRBJ2-7 better, so the J call may be wrong. Germline V lookup: CDR1 SGHTA, CDR2 FQGNSA. The CDR3 is 14 amino acids. Here the CDR3 reads CASSLDESRNEQYF. CDR3 DNA: TGTGCCAGCAGCTTAGATGAGAGTCGGAACGAGCAGTACTTC.

As concerns this clonotype: The junction departs from germline at one end; a sequencing error may be responsible. The V call is TRBV7-3, the J call TRBJ2-1; 8 bases align to TRBD2. CDR1 and CDR2 from the germline V gene are SGHTA and FQGTGA. The CDR3 is made up of 16 amino acids. The CDR3 sequence is CASSIQSGSRYNGQFF. The CDR3 coding sequence is TGTGCCAGCAGTATTCAGAGCGGGAGTAGGTACAATGGGCAGTTCTTC.

The rearrangement links TRBV13 to TRBJ2-4; TRBD2 agrees at 8 bases. This CDR3 region has 13 residues. Trimming at V came to 8 bases and at J to 3 bases, leaving 3 bases not matched to a gene. Germline lookup yields CDR1 PRHDT and CDR2 FYEKMQ (reference sequence). The chain's CDR3 is CASRSGSKNIQYF. The CDR3 DNA reads TGTGCCAGCCGGAGCGGGAGCAAAAACATTCAGTACTTC.